What follows is one T cell receptor (beta chain) and its context. This entry belongs to a study of human T cells and chemical hapten exposure. Study as a whole: Small pooled library volume differences chiefly drove per-sample TCR yield variation.

The library tagged each cDNA molecule with unique molecular identifiers. TCRdb recomputed calls from the 5' RACE reads with MiXCR, one row per CDR3 protein. The sample has 130,000 or so distinct CDR3 sequences; around 4.1% are singletons. Whole blood, unfractionated, served as the material for total RNA extraction. After removal of 5 bases from V and 13 bases from J, the junction contained 18 bases not matched to a gene. The germline V gene encodes CDR1 SGHTA and CDR2 FQGTGA. The CDR3 is 15 residues long. The sequence was collected from a female donor in good health. The J gene is TRBJ1-2, the V gene TRBV7-3; 8 nucleotides line up with TRBD1. For the CDR3, the DNA is TGTGCCAGCAGCCCAACAGACAGGGGCGCATCAGGCGTCACCTTC. Translation: CASSPTDRGASGVTF.